A selection of T cell receptor beta chains follows, all from one sample in a study of T cells in Graves' hyperthyroidism and ophthalmopathy. TCRdb reprocessed the multiplex PCR reads via MiXCR and lists one record per CDR3 protein. The top ten hold approximately 35% of the sample, which has around 300,000 distinct CDR3 sequences, approximately 15% seen once. The sequenced material came from blood. These TCRs come from a woman in her thirties or forties with Graves' ophthalmopathy. Both conserved end residues are part of each CDR3. A D gene is named only where the DNA matches it firmly. The listing skips clone size in some rows; elsewhere it reads once, few, many or a size class.

CASSRRLAGETYNEQFF TGTGCCAGCAGCCGGAGACTAGCGGGAGAAACCTACAATGAGCAGTTCTTC NA TRBJ2-1 TRBD2 TRBV7-2
CSAGEKDRTYNSPLHF TGCAGTGCTGGAGAAAAAGACAGGACCTATAATTCACCCCTCCACTTT NA TRBJ1-6 NA TRBV20-1
CSAPTGAAGSPLHF TGCAGTGCGCCGACAGGGGCGGCGGGTTCACCCCTCCACTTT many TRBJ1-6 TRBD1 TRBV20-1
CASSEAGAEQFF TGTGCCAGCAGTGAGGCAGGGGCTGAGCAGTTCTTC many TRBJ2-1 NA TRBV2
CASSLASGGAETQYF TGTGCCAGCAGCTTAGCATCCGGGGGGGCAGAGACCCAGTACTTC many TRBJ2-5 TRBD2 TRBV7-2
CASSFRRGGLETQYF TGTGCCAGCAGCTTTCGGCGGGGGGGCCTAGAGACCCAGTACTTC NA TRBJ2-5 TRBD2 TRBV5-4
CSVEIQGNEQYF TGCAGCGTTGAGATACAGGGAAACGAGCAGTACTTC many TRBJ2-7 NA TRBV29-1
CASSLAPGTARQETQYF TGTGCCAGCAGTTTGGCCCCCGGGACAGCCAGACAAGAGACCCAGTACTTC many TRBJ2-5 TRBD1 TRBV28
CASSQANGGRGRETQYF TGCGCCAGCAGCCAGGCAAATGGCGGCAGGGGGCGAGAGACCCAGTACTTC few TRBJ2-5 TRBD1 TRBV4-1
CASRDMPNEQFF TGTGCTAGCAGGGACATGCCCAATGAGCAGTTCTTC many TRBJ2-1 NA TRBV12-5
CASTRRGTGANVLTF TGTGCCAGCACCCGCAGGGGGACCGGGGCCAACGTCCTGACTTTC NA TRBJ2-6 TRBD1 TRBV5-8
CASSSSHPRYF TGTGCCAGCAGTTCTTCCCACCCACGGTATTTT once TRBJ2-3 NA TRBV12-3/TRBV12-4
CASSYNRGGETQYF TGTGCCAGCAGTTATAACAGGGGAGGGGAGACCCAGTACTTC many TRBJ2-5 NA TRBV28